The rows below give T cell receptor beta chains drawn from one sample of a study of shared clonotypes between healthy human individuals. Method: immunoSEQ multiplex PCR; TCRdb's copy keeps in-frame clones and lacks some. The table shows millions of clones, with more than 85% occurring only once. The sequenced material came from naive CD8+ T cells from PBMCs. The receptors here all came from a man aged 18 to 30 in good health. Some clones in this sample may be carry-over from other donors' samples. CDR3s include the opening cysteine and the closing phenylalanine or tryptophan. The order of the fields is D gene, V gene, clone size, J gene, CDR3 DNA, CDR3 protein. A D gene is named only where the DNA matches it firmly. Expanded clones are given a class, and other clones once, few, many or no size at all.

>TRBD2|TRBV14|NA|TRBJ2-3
TGTGCCAGCAGCCAAGTTAGCGGGAGGGCTTGGAGCACAGATACGCAGTATTTT
CASSQVSGRAWSTDTQYF
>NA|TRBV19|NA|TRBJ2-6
TGTGCCAGTAGTATCCCGGGGGCCTACTCTGGGGCCAACGTCCTGACTTTC
CASSIPGAYSGANVLTF
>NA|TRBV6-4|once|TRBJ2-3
TGTGCCAGCAGTGACCCCCCGGGGGGCACAGATACGCAGTATTTT
CASSDPPGGTDTQYF
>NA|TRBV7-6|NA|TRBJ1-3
TGTGCCAGCAGCCCGTATCTGGGCTCTGGAAACACCATATATTTT
CASSPYLGSGNTIYF
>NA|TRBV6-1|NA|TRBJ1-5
TGTGCCAGCAGTGAAAAGGGAATGGTGTATAGCAATCAGCCCCAGCATTTT
CASSEKGMVYSNQPQHF
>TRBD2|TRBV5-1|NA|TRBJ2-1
TGCGCCAGCAGCTTTTTGCGGGAGTCGGGTAATGAGCAGTTCTTC
CASSFLRESGNEQFF
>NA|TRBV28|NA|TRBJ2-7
TGTGCCAGCAGTTTATTGGAGCAGGGCGACGAGCAGTACTTC
CASSLLEQGDEQYF
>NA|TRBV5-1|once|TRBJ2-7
TGCGCCAGCAGCTTCGGATACGAGCAGTACTTC
CASSFGYEQYF
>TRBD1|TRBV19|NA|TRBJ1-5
TGTGCCAGTAGGTTGGGACAGCTTAGCAATCAGCCCCAGCATTTT
CASRLGQLSNQPQHF
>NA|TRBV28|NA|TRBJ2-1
TGTGCCAGCAGTTTAGGGCAGAAAACACACCTGTACAATGAGCAGTTCTTC
CASSLGQKTHLYNEQFF
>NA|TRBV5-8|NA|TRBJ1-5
TGTGCCAGCAGCTCGGACGATTTGGATCAGTCCCAGCATTTT
CASSSDDLDQSQHF
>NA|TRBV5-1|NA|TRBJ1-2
TGCGCCAGCAGCTTGGAAAGGGCTGAGGCTAACTATGGCTACACCTTC
CASSLERAEANYGYTF
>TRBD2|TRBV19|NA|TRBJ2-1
TGTGCCAGTAGGATAGCGGGAGTGGGGTACAATGAGCAGTTCTTC
CASRIAGVGYNEQFF
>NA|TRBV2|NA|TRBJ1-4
TGTGCCAGCAGTCCCACCCGGGCAACTAATGAAAAACTGTTTTTT
CASSPTRATNEKLFF
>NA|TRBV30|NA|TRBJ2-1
TGTGCCTGGAGTGTCGATATAACCTACAATGAGCAGTTCTTC
CAWSVDITYNEQFF
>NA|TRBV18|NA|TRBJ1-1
TGTGCCAGCTCACCAGTAGTGAAAACTGAAGCTTTCTTT
CASSPVVKTEAFF
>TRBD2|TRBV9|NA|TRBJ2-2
TGTGCCAGCAGCGGAGCCGGGACTAGCGTCACCGGGGAGCTGTTTTTT
CASSGAGTSVTGELFF
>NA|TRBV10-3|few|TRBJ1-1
TGTGCCATCAGTGACCCCCCCGGAGGGGTAATGAACACTGAAGCTTTCTTT
CAISDPPGGVMNTEAFF
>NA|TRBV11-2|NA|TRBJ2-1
TGTGCCAGCAGATTTGAGGGTGTTGACTCCTACAATGAGCAGTTCTTC
CASRFEGVDSYNEQFF
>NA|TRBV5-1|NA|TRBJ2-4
TGCGCCAGCAGGCGGGACTTCCTACTAGCCAAAAACATTCAGTACTTC
CASRRDFLLAKNIQYF
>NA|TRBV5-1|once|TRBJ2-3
TGCGCCAGCAGCTTACGGGGGAGTGGCACAGATACGCAGTATTTT
CASSLRGSGTDTQYF
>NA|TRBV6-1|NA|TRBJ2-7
TGTGCCAGCAGTGAACTTGCCTCGCCGACTCACGAGCAGTACTTC
CASSELASPTHEQYF
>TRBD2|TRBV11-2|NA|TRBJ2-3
TGTGCCAGCAGCCCGCGGGCGGGAGGCCTCGGGAGTGCAGATACGCAGTATTTT
CASSPRAGGLGSADTQYF
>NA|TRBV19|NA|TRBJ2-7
TGTGCCAGTAGTATACGGGACGGGACCAACGAGCAGTACTTC
CASSIRDGTNEQYF
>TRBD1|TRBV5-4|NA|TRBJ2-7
TGTGCCAGCAGCAACGACAGGGTCGAGCAGTACTTC
CASSNDRVEQYF
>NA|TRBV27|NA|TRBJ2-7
TGTGCCAGCAGTCCTGGTCTATCCTACGAGCAGTACTTC
CASSPGLSYEQYF
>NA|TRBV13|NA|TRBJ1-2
TGTGCCAGCAGCTTTCTCCGGGGGAACTATGGCTACACCTTC
CASSFLRGNYGYTF